The clone carrying this T cell receptor beta chain has a handful of counts. Its antigen is as yet unknown. CD45RO/CCR7/CD25/CD127/CD95/CD27 sorting isolated CD4+ naive, central memory, regulatory and stem cell-like memory cells. These data come from a study of beta chain features in type 1 diabetes. Overall study: The patient and healthy donor groups were comparable for age, gender and cell yields.

Every bit of the isolated RNA underwent reverse transcription, so sequencing read expressed TCRB transcripts. Repertoires were generated with immunoSEQ multiplex PCR, while TCRdb's copy carries only in-frame clones and drops some. This sample has 85,000 to 110,000 clones, with around 30% found just once. There are 15 residues in the CDR3. Germline CDR1 reads SNHLY; CDR2 reads FYNNEI. Losses at the gene ends were 7 bases for V and 4 bases for J; bases not matched to a gene: 8. General study results and limits: The naive, central memory and Treg TCRB repertoires of patients appeared to be more similar to one another than those of healthy donors. Moderately but significantly shorter TCRB CDR3s were found in Type 1 diabetes patients in all four CD4+ subsets.

The sequence came from a woman under 30 with type 1 diabetes. This chain joins TRBV2 and TRBJ2-1; 9 positions match TRBD1. Sequenced sample: central memory CD4+ T cells from blood. The CDR3 sequence: CASNAGQGGYNEQFF. The CDR3 region has the DNA TGTGCCAGCAACGCGGGACAGGGAGGGTACAATGAGCAGTTCTTC.